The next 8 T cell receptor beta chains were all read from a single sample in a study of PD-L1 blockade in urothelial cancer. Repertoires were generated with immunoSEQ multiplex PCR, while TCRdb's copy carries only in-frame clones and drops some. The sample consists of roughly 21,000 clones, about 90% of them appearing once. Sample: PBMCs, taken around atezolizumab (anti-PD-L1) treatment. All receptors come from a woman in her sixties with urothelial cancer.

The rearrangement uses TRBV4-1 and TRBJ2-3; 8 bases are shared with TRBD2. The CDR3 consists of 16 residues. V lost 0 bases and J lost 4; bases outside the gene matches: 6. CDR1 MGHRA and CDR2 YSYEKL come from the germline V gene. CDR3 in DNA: TGCGCCAGCAGCCAAGAAACTAGCGGAGTTTCAGATACGCAGTATTTT. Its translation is CASSQETSGVSDTQYF.

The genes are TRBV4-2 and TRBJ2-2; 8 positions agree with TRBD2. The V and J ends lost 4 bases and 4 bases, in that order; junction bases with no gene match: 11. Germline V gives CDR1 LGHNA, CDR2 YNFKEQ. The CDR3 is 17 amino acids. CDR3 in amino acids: CASSLPAGEAGTGELFF. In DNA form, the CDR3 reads TGTGCCAGCAGCCTACCAGCGGGAGAGGCGGGCACCGGGGAGCTGTTTTTT.

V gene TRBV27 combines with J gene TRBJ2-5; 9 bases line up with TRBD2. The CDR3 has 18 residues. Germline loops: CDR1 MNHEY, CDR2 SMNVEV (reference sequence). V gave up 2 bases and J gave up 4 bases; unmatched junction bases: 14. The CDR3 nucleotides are TGTGCCAGCAGTTTAAATGCAGCGGGAGGAAGATTGGGAGAGACCCAGTACTTC. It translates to CASSLNAAGGRLGETQYF.

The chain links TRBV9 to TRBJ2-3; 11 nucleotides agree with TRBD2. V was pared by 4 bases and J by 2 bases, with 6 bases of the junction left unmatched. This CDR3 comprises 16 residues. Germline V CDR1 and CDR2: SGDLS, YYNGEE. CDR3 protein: CASSLTTSGDTDTQYF. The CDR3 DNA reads TGTGCCAGCAGCCTAACGACTAGCGGGGACACAGATACGCAGTATTTT.

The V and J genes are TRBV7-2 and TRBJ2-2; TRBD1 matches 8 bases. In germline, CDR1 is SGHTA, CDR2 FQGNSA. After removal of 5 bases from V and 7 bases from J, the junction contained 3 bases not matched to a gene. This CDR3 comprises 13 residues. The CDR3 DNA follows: TGTGCCAGCAGCCGTACAGGGGGCGGGGAGCTGTTTTTT. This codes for CASSRTGGGELFF.

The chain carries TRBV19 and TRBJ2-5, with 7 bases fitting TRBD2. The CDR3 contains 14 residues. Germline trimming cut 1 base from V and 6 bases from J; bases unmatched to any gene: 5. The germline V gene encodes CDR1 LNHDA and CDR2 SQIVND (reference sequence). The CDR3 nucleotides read TGTGCCAGTAGTATAGGAAGAGCGGGAAAGACCCAGTACTTC. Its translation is CASSIGRAGKTQYF.

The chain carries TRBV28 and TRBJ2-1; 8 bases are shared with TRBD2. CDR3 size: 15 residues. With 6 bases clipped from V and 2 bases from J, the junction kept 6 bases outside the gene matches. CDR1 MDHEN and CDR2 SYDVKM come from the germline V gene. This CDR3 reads CASSPYGRAYNEQFF. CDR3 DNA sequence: TGTGCCAGCAGCCCGTACGGGAGGGCCTACAATGAGCAGTTCTTC.

CDR3 sequence: CASSRTSGSYEQYF. In DNA form, the CDR3 reads TGTGCCAGCAGCCGGACTAGCGGGTCCTACGAGCAGTACTTC. The chain uses TRBV7-2 and TRBJ2-7; 11 bases fit TRBD2. CDR1 SGHTA and CDR2 FQGNSA come from the germline V gene. V was pared by 5 bases and J by 1 base, with 1 base of the junction left unmatched. The CDR3 consists of 14 residues. Looking up the rest from reference TRBV7-2 and TRBJ2-7 gives the full variable domain: GAGVSQSPSNKVTEKGKDVELRCDPISGHTALYWYRQSLGQGLEFLIYFQGNSAPDKSGLPSDRFSAERTGGSVSTLTIQRTQQEDSAVYLCASSRTSGSYEQYFGPGTRLTVT.